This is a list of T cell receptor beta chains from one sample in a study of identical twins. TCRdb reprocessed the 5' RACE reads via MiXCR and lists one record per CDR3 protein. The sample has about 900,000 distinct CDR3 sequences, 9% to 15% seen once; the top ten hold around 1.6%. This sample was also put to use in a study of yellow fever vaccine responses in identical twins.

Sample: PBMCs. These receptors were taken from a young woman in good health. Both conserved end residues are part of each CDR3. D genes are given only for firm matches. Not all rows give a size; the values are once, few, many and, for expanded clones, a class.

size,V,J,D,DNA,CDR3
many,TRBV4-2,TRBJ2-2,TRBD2,TGTGCCAGCAGCCAAGAAGTCAGCGGGAGGGCTTGGGGAACCACCGGGGAGCTGTTTTTT,CASSQEVSGRAWGTTGELFF
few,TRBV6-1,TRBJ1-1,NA,TGTGCCAGCAGGGGTTGGCGGGAGGGGAACACTGAAGCTTTCTTT,CASRGWREGNTEAFF
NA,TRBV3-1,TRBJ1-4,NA,TGTGCCAGCAGCCAAGATGGGCCGGCGACAAAACTGTTTTTT,CASSQDGPATKLFF
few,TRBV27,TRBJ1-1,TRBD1,TGTGCCAGCAGTTCGAAGGGGGCTGACACTGAAGCTTTCTTT,CASSSKGADTEAFF
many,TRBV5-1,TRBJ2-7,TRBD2,TGCGCCAGCGCTAGAGGACTAGCGTGGAGCTCCTACGAGCAGTACTTC,CASARGLAWSSYEQYF
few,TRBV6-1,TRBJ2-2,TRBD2,TGTGCCAGCAGACGAGATAGCGGGACCGGGGAGCTGTTTTTT,CASRRDSGTGELFF
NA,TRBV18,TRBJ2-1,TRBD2,TGTGCCAGCTCACCACCAGGACTAGCGGTTACAAACAATGAGCAGTTCTTC,CASSPPGLAVTNNEQFF
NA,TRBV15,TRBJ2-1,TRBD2,TGTGCCACCAGCAGAGTTCTAGCGGGAGAATATGAGCAGTTCTTC,CATSRVLAGEYEQFF
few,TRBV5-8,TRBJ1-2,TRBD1,TGTGCCAGCAGCTTGGCCAGCACAGGGGGCATCTATGGCTACACCTTC,CASSLASTGGIYGYTF
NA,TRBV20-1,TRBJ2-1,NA,TGCAGTGCTAGACTCGCCGCCCAGAGCAATGAGCAGTTCTTC,CSARLAAQSNEQFF
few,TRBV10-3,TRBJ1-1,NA,TGTGCCACCCGGGAAGGACGTGAAGCTTTCTTT,CATREGREAFF
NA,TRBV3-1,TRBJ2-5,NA,TGTGCCAGCAGCCAACTGGGGCCAGAGACCCAGTACTTC,CASSQLGPETQYF
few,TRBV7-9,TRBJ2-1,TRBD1,TGTGCCAGCAGCTCTCAGACAGGGGGCTGGTATGAGCAGTTCTTC,CASSSQTGGWYEQFF
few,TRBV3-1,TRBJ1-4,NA,TGTGCCAGCAGCCAAGGGGTGATCGTCTCTAATGAAAAACTGTTTTTT,CASSQGVIVSNEKLFF
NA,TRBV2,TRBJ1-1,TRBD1,TGTGCCAGCACCGGGACAGGGGTTGCCACTGAAGCTTTCTTT,CASTGTGVATEAFF
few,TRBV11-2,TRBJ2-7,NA,TGTGCCAGCAGCGATGAGGGGAAGGGCTCCTACGAGCAGTACTTC,CASSDEGKGSYEQYF
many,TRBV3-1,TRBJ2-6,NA,TGTGCCAGCAGCCAAGCTGGGGCCGGGGCCAACGTCCTGACTTTC,CASSQAGAGANVLTF
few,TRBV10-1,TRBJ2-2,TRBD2,TGCGCCAGCAGCCCGGGACTAGCGGAGAACACCGGGGAGCTGTTTTTT,CASSPGLAENTGELFF
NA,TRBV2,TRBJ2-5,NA,TGTGCCAGCAGGAAGACAGTTATGGAAGAGACCCAGTACTTC,CASRKTVMEETQYF
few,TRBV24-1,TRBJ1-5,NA,TGTGCCACCAGCGACAGGCTCAATCAGCCCCAGCATTTT,CATSDRLNQPQHF
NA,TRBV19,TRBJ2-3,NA,TGTGCCAGTAGGGGACGGGACACAGATACGCAGTATTTT,CASRGRDTDTQYF
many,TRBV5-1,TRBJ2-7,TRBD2,TGCGCCAGCAGCATAACAACCGGGACTAGTTGGTCCTACGAGCAGTACTTC,CASSITTGTSWSYEQYF
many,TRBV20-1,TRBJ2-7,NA,TGCAGTGCTAGTTACAGGGACGAGCAGTACTTC,CSASYRDEQYF
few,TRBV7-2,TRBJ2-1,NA,TGTGCCAGAGGAAGCCGGTCCTACAATGAGCAGTTCTTC,CARGSRSYNEQFF
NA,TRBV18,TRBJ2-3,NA,TGTGCCAGCTCACCATCAGGGCTCACAGATACGCAGTATTTT,CASSPSGLTDTQYF
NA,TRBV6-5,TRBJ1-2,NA,TGTGCCAGCAGTTCCGCGGGCAGAAGCTATGGCTACACCTTC,CASSSAGRSYGYTF
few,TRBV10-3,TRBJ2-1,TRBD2,TGTGCCATCAGGAAAGGACTAGCTGGGAATGAGCAGTTCTTC,CAIRKGLAGNEQFF
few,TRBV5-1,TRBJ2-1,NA,TGCGCCAGCAGCCCCGGGACGCTCGGGACATACAATGAGCAGTTCTTC,CASSPGTLGTYNEQFF
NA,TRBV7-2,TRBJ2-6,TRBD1,TGTGCCAGCAGCTTAGCCGGGACAGGGCTTATCTCTGGGGCCAACGTCCTGACTTTC,CASSLAGTGLISGANVLTF
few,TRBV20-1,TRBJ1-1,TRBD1,TGCAGTGAAGAGAGGGGGCATCGGACTGAAGCTTTCTTT,CSEERGHRTEAFF
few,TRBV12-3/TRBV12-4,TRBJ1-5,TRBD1,TGTGCCAGCAGTCCCGACAGGGGGCTTCAGCCCCAGCATTTT,CASSPDRGLQPQHF
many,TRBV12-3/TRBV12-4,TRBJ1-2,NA,TGTGCCAGCAGTTCTGACAGGCGAGCTAACTATGGCTACACCTTC,CASSSDRRANYGYTF
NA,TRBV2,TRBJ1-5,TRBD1,TGTGCCAGCGGACAGGGGCAGTATATTGAGCCCCAGCATTTT,CASGQGQYIEPQHF
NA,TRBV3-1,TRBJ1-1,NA,TGTGCCAGCAGCCAAGGTTCTAGTAAGAAGGCTTTCTTT,CASSQGSSKKAFF
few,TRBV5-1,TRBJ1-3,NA,TGCGCCAGCAGCTCGACCAACAGGGCCTCTGGAAACACCATATATTTT,CASSSTNRASGNTIYF
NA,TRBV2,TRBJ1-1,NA,TGTGCCAGCAGTGTATCTTTCGCGGGAGAAAACACTGAAGCTTTCTTT,CASSVSFAGENTEAFF
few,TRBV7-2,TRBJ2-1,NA,TGTGCCAGCAGCTTAGTAGGTTTCGGGTTGGAGCAGTTCTTC,CASSLVGFGLEQFF
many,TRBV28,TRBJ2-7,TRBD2,TGTGCCAGCAGTTCCCGGACTAGCGGGGTGTTTTACGAGCAGTACTTC,CASSSRTSGVFYEQYF
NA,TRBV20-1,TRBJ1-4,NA,TGCAGTGCTAATAAAGGGGGGAAACTGTTTTTT,CSANKGGKLFF
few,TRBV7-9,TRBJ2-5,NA,TGTGCCAGCAGTCTTAGCACTCAGACCCAGTACTTC,CASSLSTQTQYF